Listed below are T cell receptor beta chains from one sample, sequenced in a study of Graves' ophthalmopathy and Graves' hyperthyroidism. TCRdb re-derived calls from the multiplex PCR reads in MiXCR, one entry per CDR3 protein. The data hold 150,000 to 200,000 distinct CDR3 sequences, with 39% observed a single time. The specimen was peripheral blood. These receptor sequences come from a man aged 25-45 years with Graves' ophthalmopathy. The CDR3 runs from the conserved cysteine through the conserved F or W. D genes are given only for firm matches. Clone size, where shown, is once, few, many, or a class for clones that have expanded.

size: many
J: TRBJ1-6
V: TRBV20-1
D: TRBD1
DNA: TGCAGTGCTGCAACAGGGGAATCACCCCTCCACTTT
CDR3: CSAATGESPLHF

size: many
J: TRBJ2-3
V: TRBV6-2/TRBV6-3
D: TRBD2
DNA: TGTGCCAGCAGTTACCCCCCGGCTAGCGGGAGGCCAAGCACAGATACGCAGTATTTT
CDR3: CASSYPPASGRPSTDTQYF

size: many
J: TRBJ1-5
V: TRBV20-1
D: -
DNA: TGCAGTGCTAGGGTATCTTCTGTCTGGAATCAGCCCCAGCATTTT
CDR3: CSARVSSVWNQPQHF

size: -
J: TRBJ2-5
V: TRBV2
D: TRBD2
DNA: TGTGCCAGCAGTGAAGAACTAGCGGGAGGGCCGGAGACCCAGTACTTC
CDR3: CASSEELAGGPETQYF

size: -
J: TRBJ1-1
V: TRBV12-3/TRBV12-4
D: -
DNA: TGTGCCAGCAGTTTCCGGCGAGCTTTCTTT
CDR3: CASSFRRAFF

size: few
J: TRBJ1-6
V: TRBV12-3/TRBV12-4
D: TRBD1
DNA: TGTGCCAGCAGTTTTCTCGGGACAGCCGATTCACCCCTCCACTTT
CDR3: CASSFLGTADSPLHF

size: many
J: TRBJ2-7
V: TRBV20-1
D: -
DNA: TGCAGTGCTCCGGGGTTGAGCTCCTACGAGCAGTACTTC
CDR3: CSAPGLSSYEQYF

size: many
J: TRBJ2-5
V: TRBV6-5
D: -
DNA: TGTGCCAGCAGTTACTCGAAGACTCCTCCCTACCAAGAGACCCAGTACTTC
CDR3: CASSYSKTPPYQETQYF

size: many
J: TRBJ1-1
V: TRBV27
D: -
DNA: TGTGCCAGCAGTATAAACCCGGTTGTGGGGAACACTGAAGCTTTCTTT
CDR3: CASSINPVVGNTEAFF

size: many
J: TRBJ1-5
V: TRBV28
D: -
DNA: TGTGCCAGCAATAGGGGGGATAGCAATCAGCCCCAGCATTTT
CDR3: CASNRGDSNQPQHF

size: many
J: TRBJ2-7
V: TRBV11-2
D: TRBD2
DNA: TGTGCCAGCAGCTTAGTTCGTGATTTAGCGGGAGAGTCGGGCGAGCAGTACTTC
CDR3: CASSLVRDLAGESGEQYF

size: -
J: TRBJ2-1
V: TRBV7-3
D: TRBD1
DNA: TGTGCCAGCAGCGAGACAGGGGAGCGAGGCAATGAGCAGTTCTTC
CDR3: CASSETGERGNEQFF

size: -
J: TRBJ1-2
V: TRBV12-3/TRBV12-4
D: TRBD1
DNA: TGTGCCAGCAGTCGGGACAGGGGGGCGTCCTATGGCTACACCTTC
CDR3: CASSRDRGASYGYTF

size: many
J: TRBJ1-1
V: TRBV20-1
D: -
DNA: TGCAGTGCTAGAACGGGGACGGACACTGAAGCTTTCTTT
CDR3: CSARTGTDTEAFF

size: many
J: TRBJ2-7
V: TRBV7-2
D: TRBD2
DNA: TGTGCCAGCAGCTTAAGCCTAGCGGGAGTGATATACGAGCAGTACTTC
CDR3: CASSLSLAGVIYEQYF

size: many
J: TRBJ1-2
V: TRBV20-1
D: TRBD1
DNA: TGCAGTGCCCATAAGATCGGACAGGGAGGTTACGGCTACACCTTC
CDR3: CSAHKIGQGGYGYTF

size: -
J: TRBJ2-6
V: TRBV6-2/TRBV6-3
D: TRBD1
DNA: TGTGCCAGCAGCCCCCGTAGGCAGGGGGCGGCTGGGGCCAACGTCCTGACTTTC
CDR3: CASSPRRQGAAGANVLTF